The rows below give T cell receptor beta chains drawn from one sample of a study of preoperative IRX-2 immunotherapy in early breast cancer. Assay used: immunoSEQ multiplex PCR; TCRdb lists only in-frame clones, some missing. The sample has over 55,000 clones, less than 95% seen once; the top ten hold 1.5% to 2%. This specimen was taken from a patient treated with IRX-2 immunotherapy. These receptors were taken from a human donor with breast cancer. Both conserved end residues are part of each CDR3. The D gene is left open where the match is weak. Rows give clone size only sometimes, using once, few, many, or a class for an expanded clone.

J | D | V | size | CDR3 | DNA
TRBJ2-1 | TRBD2 | TRBV5-6 | . | CASSLVADALGTTNEQFF | TGTGCCAGCAGCTTGGTAGCGGACGCCCTAGGGACTACCAATGAGCAGTTCTTC
TRBJ1-1 | . | TRBV4-3 | . | CASSQVLKTAMNTEAFF | TGCGCCAGCAGCCAAGTACTAAAGACAGCAATGAACACTGAAGCTTTCTTT
TRBJ2-5 | . | TRBV15 | once | CATNPGVGQETQYF | TGTGCCACCAACCCCGGGGTCGGACAAGAGACCCAGTACTTC
TRBJ2-7 | TRBD2 | TRBV5-1 | . | CASSLAEIYEQYF | TGCGCCAGCAGCCTAGCGGAGATTTACGAGCAGTACTTC
TRBJ1-3 | TRBD1 | TRBV28 | . | CASSLSSGTAQGNTIYF | TGTGCCAGCAGTTTATCTTCCGGGACAGCGCAGGGAAACACCATATATTTT
TRBJ2-5 | . | TRBV30 | . | CAWSKLKSPLQETQYF | TGTGCCTGGAGTAAACTTAAAAGCCCCCTCCAAGAGACCCAGTACTTC
TRBJ2-5 | TRBD1 | TRBV7-2 | . | CASSLLGTGRETQYF | TGTGCCAGCAGCTTATTAGGGACAGGAAGAGAGACCCAGTACTTC
TRBJ2-5 | . | TRBV6-5 | . | CASTPRQGWETQYF | TGTGCCAGCACCCCCCGCCAGGGGTGGGAGACCCAGTACTTC
TRBJ2-6 | TRBD1 | TRBV7-9 | . | CASSPDRYSGANVLTF | TGTGCCAGCAGCCCGGACAGGTACTCGGGGGCCAACGTCCTGACTTTC
TRBJ1-2 | TRBD1 | TRBV10-2 | . | CASSDPGQGEEGYTF | TGCGCCAGCAGTGACCCGGGACAGGGGGAAGAGGGCTACACCTTC
TRBJ1-1 | . | TRBV6-6 | . | CASSYSEGATEAFF | TGTGCCAGCAGTTACTCGGAAGGCGCCACCGAAGCTTTCTTT
TRBJ1-5 | . | TRBV28 | . | CASVALDQPQHF | TGTGCCAGCGTCGCCCTCGATCAGCCCCAGCATTTT
TRBJ1-5 | . | TRBV19 | . | CASRGRLWSNQPQHF | TGTGCCAGTAGGGGACGCCTCTGGAGCAATCAGCCCCAGCATTTT
TRBJ2-6 | . | TRBV6-5 | . | CASSYPGANVLTF | TGTGCCAGCAGTTATCCTGGGGCCAACGTCCTGACTTTC
TRBJ1-4 | TRBD1 | TRBV4-1 | . | CASSQDAGRGEKLFF | TGCGCCAGCAGCCAAGACGCCGGCAGGGGGGAAAAACTGTTTTTT
TRBJ1-2 | . | TRBV5-1 | . | CASSLRLGRDYGYTF | TGCGCCAGCAGCTTGAGACTGGGGAGGGACTATGGCTACACCTTC